The clone carrying this TCR beta chain was seen a single time. No antigen is known for it. The CDR3 totals 14 residues. V was clipped by 5 bases and J by 8 bases; unmatched bases: 9. CDR1 and CDR2 from the germline V gene are GTSNPN and SVGIG (reference sequence). Clones were read by immunoSEQ multiplex PCR, and TCRdb kept only the in-frame ones, dropping some. The sample lists tens of thousands of clones; 82% were seen once. As to time point: pretreatment peripheral blood. Each individual provided 1 to 8 samples (taken pretreatment and on-treatment). The data originate from a study of PD-L1 blockade in urothelial cancer. Study background: Patients' histories included 0 to 3 prior chemotherapy regimens. Analysis of blood occurred 3 weeks (second dose) and 6 weeks after treatment start. Points from the study as a whole: Where pretreatment blood TCR clonality fell below the median, better survival was predicted.

The clonotype was recovered from a man between 60 and 75 years old with urothelial cancer. The sequenced sample was PBMCs, obtained around atezolizumab (anti-PD-L1) treatment. The chain carries TRBV30 and TRBJ1-4; 9 bases line up with TRBD1. The CDR3 loop reads CAWGRTGTGEKLFF. DNA for the CDR3: TGTGCCTGGGGGCGGACCGGGACAGGGGAAAAACTGTTTTTT.